This T cell receptor beta chain came from a study of blood T cell repertoires in COVID-19. Study at large: From the United States, Italy and Spain came samples of acute and convalescent COVID-19. From T cells, B-cell-depleted T cells, or PBMCs came the material, which was cDNA or gDNA.

Authors' processing steps: Reference gene primer amplification gave nucleated cell count estimates. The assay was immunoSEQ multiplex PCR, and TCRdb's table has in-frame clones only and misses some. D and trimming were read from the DNA, whereas the V and J calls and clone size are those reported in that table. Of 100,000 to 150,000 clones listed, around 88% were seen once; the top ten hold about 1%. The receptor was isolated from a woman between 45 and 60 years old with active or convalescent COVID-19. Input material: peripheral blood.

Here the CDR3 reads CASSANSAGELFF. The CDR3 nucleotides are TGTGCCAGCAGCGCAAATAGCGCCGGGGAGCTGTTTTTT. The chain joins TRBV11-3 to TRBJ2-2, with D possibly matching TRBD2 (5 bases). V dropped 5 bases and J dropped 6 bases, with 10 bases sitting between them. The CDR3 is made up of 13 amino acids. The germline gives CDR1 SGHNT, CDR2 YENEEA.